The 3 T cell receptor beta chains in this list originate from one sample, sequenced in a study of CD8 T cells in ankylosing spondylitis. Via MiXCR, TCRdb re-called the 5' RACE reads, giving one row per CDR3 protein. Among roughly 160,000 distinct CDR3 sequences listed, approximately 9% were seen once. Material: blood, either unsorted or a sorted T cell fraction (not recorded which). These receptors came from a female donor with ankylosing spondylitis or in good health (not recorded which).

The chain joins TRBV7-9 to TRBJ2-7; 9 bases align to TRBD2. Germline CDR1 reads SEHNR; CDR2 reads FQNEAQ (reference sequence). This CDR3 contains 16 residues. V was clipped by 5 bases and J by 2 bases; unmatched bases: 10. This CDR3 is CASSRAGGLEAYEQYF. CDR3 nucleotides: TGTGCCAGCAGCCGAGCGGGAGGCCTCGAGGCCTACGAGCAGTACTTC.

The rearrangement joins TRBV6-1 to TRBJ2-7, with D maybe TRBD2 (6 bases). V was trimmed by 9 bases and J by 0 bases, leaving 12 bases between them. Germline lookup yields CDR1 MNHNS and CDR2 SASEGT. The CDR3 length is 13 residues. The CDR3 reads CARGTLNSYEQYF. The CDR3 coding sequence is TGTGCCAGAGGGACTCTGAACTCCTACGAGCAGTACTTC.

The CDR3 coding sequence is TGTGCCAGCAGTTTAAGCAGGGACTACGAGCAGTACTTC. This encodes CASSLSRDYEQYF. V usage is TRBV27 and J usage is TRBJ2-7; TRBD1 might be the D (5 bases). Germline CDR1 MNHEY, CDR2 SMNVEV (reference sequence). Between the trimmed V and J ends, which lost 2 bases and 3 bases, there was a span of 8 bases. This CDR3 has 13 amino acids.